This T cell receptor beta chain was observed in a study of radiation and T cells in renal cell carcinoma. Study in general: Nephrectomy followed 15 Gy stereotactic body radiation by 4 weeks. Study results and limitations: Top tumor clonotypes rose in blood 2 weeks post-radiation, then contracted. No pretreatment tumor biopsies were available for baseline clonotypes.

This sample's time point: blood 2 weeks post-SBRT. Stated treatment: 15 Gy SBRT to primary tumor, nephrectomy 4 weeks later. TCRdb's copy holds only in-frame clones and misses some; the assay was immunoSEQ multiplex PCR. This sample has about 130,000 clones, with around 81% found just once. Note on this clone: Its target is unknown.

This TCR came from a man aged 50-60 years with renal cell carcinoma. Sequenced here: blood, sampled from a patient whose treatment included radiotherapy and nephrectomy.

Written as DNA, the CDR3 is TGTGCCAGCGGAGGGACAGTTAACAATGAGCAGTTCTTC. Its translation: CASGGTVNNEQFF. The chain recombines TRBV2 with TRBJ2-1; D possibly corresponds to TRBD1 (7 bases). V lost 8 bases and J 5 bases, leaving 13 bases between the germline ends. The CDR3 sequence is 13 residues long. Per the germline V gene, CDR1 is SNHLY and CDR2 is FYNNEI.